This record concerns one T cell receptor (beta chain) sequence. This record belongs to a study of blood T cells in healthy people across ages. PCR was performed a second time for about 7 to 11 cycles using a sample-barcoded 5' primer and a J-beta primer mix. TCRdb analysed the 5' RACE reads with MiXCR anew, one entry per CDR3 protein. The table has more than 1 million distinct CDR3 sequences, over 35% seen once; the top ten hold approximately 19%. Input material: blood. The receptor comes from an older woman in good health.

For the CDR3, the DNA is TGCAGCGTTGGAGTGAAAACCAACACTGAAGCTTTCTTT. This encodes CSVGVKTNTEAFF. V is TRBV29-1 and J is TRBJ1-1; no clear D. The CDR3 consists of 13 residues. The V and J ends lost 4 bases and 2 bases respectively, with 11 bases between them. Germline CDR1 SQVTM, CDR2 ANQGSEA. The full variable domain, its missing parts supplied by reference TRBV29-1 and TRBJ1-1, is SAVISQKPSRDICQRGTSLTIQCQVDSQVTMMFWYRQQPGQSLTLIATANQGSEATYESGFVIDKFPISRPNLTFSTLTVSNMSPEDSSIYLCSVGVKTNTEAFFGQGTRLTVV.